This T cell receptor beta chain is from a study of T cells expressing NK-cell markers. Study information: The authors derived TCR beta repertoires from sorted CD3+CD56+NKG2C+, CD3+CD56+NKG2C- and CD3+CD56-NKG2C+ T cells. The eight sequenced donors comprised seven who were HCMV-seropositive and one who was seronegative. Study-wide results and caveats: NKG2C+ dominant clonotypes from over five donors made up about 1.0-8% of CD8+ T cells. The study found these clonotypes also leading the CD3+CD56-NKG2C+ fraction in a few donors.

TCRdb reanalyzed the 5' RACE reads and collapses them to one entry per CDR3 protein, without DNA. The sample totals 400,000 to 550,000 distinct CDR3 sequences. Comment on this clonotype: The antigen is undetermined.

CDR1 is SGHTA and CDR2 is FQGTGA in the germline V gene. The CDR3 runs to 15 residues. The source material was blood T cells: a sorted CD56 or NKG2C T cell subset, CD4+ or CD8+ T cells, or bulk PBMC T cells (not recorded which). This receptor was obtained from a woman between 18 and 69 years old in good health. The chain employs TRBV7-3 and TRBJ2-2; TCRdb's D call of TRBD1 is untestable without DNA. This CDR3 is CASSFGTGSLGELFF.